Below are 32 T cell receptor beta chains sequenced from a single sample in a study of blood T cell repertoires in COVID-19. Libraries were prepared by immunoSEQ multiplex PCR; TCRdb keeps only in-frame clonotypes and omits some of them. Of fewer than 400,000 clones in the sample, more than 70% were seen once. Sequencing was carried out using peripheral blood. These receptor sequences come from a man aged 25 to 40 with active or convalescent COVID-19.

The chain links TRBV7-9 to TRBJ2-5; the match to TRBD1 covers 8 bases. This CDR3 region has 17 residues. The germline CDR1 and CDR2 sequences are SEHNR and FQNEAQ (reference sequence). The V gene end was trimmed by 1 base and the J gene end by 4 bases; junction bases not matched to a gene: 11. The CDR3 protein is CASSLGIRTGTVETQYF. CDR3 bases: TGTGCCAGCAGCTTAGGGATTCGGACAGGGACGGTAGAGACCCAGTACTTC.

The gene calls are TRBV7-9 and TRBJ2-7, with D unclear. Germline V gene lookup returns CDR1 SEHNR and CDR2 FQNEAQ (reference sequence). V was shortened by 5 bases and J by 9 bases, with 17 bases between the two germline ends. CDR3 length: 13 residues. The CDR3 sequence is CASSPLTSTPQYF. CDR3 nucleotide sequence: TGTGCCAGCAGCCCGCTGACAAGTACGCCGCAGTACTTC.

In DNA, the CDR3 is TGCAGCGTACGGAGGAGCATGAACACTGAAGCTTTCTTT. It specifies CSVRRSMNTEAFF. The rearrangement uses TRBV29-1 and TRBJ1-1; D uncertain. CDR3 length equals 13 residues. Germline CDR1 is SQVTM and CDR2 is ANQGSEA. Trimming took 6 bases from V and 0 from J, leaving 11 bases between them.

This clone was detected only once. The chain employs TRBV4-1 and TRBJ1-2; D ambiguous. V gave up 4 bases and J gave up 2 bases, with 20 bases separating them. CDR3 length: 17 amino acids. The V gene's germline CDR1 is MGHRA and CDR2 YSYEKL. The CDR3 DNA sequence: TGCGCCAGCAGCCTTTGGGTGAGAGGAGGTTCAAACTATGGCTACACCTTC. This gives the protein CASSLWVRGGSNYGYTF.

This clone was counted only a few times. The chain couples TRBV7-7 to TRBJ1-1; D uncertain. V was pared by 3 bases and J by 1 base, with 6 bases between. CDR3 length: 13 residues. Germline CDR1 is SSHAT and CDR2 is FNYEAQ (reference sequence). CDR3 sequence: CASSFFGNTEAFF. Written as DNA, the CDR3 is TGTGCCAGCAGCTTTTTCGGGAACACTGAAGCTTTCTTT.

The chain employs TRBV7-2 and TRBJ2-1; D gene unclear. The germline gives CDR1 SGHTA, CDR2 FQGNSA. V was shortened by 7 bases and J by 8 bases, with 15 bases between the two germline ends. The CDR3 has 13 residues. CDR3 nucleotide sequence: TGTGCCAGCACCGCCTCAAGCGTCGATGAGCAGTTCTTC. Protein product: CASTASSVDEQFF.

The CDR3 coding sequence is TGCAGCGTTGATTACGAGGACAAATGGCGAGAGACCCAGTACTTC. Residues: CSVDYEDKWRETQYF. The V and J genes are TRBV29-1 and TRBJ2-5, with TRBD1 as a possible D gene (5 bases). There are 15 residues in the CDR3. Germline V CDR1 and CDR2: SQVTM, ANQGSEA. The V end was cut by 3 bases, the J end by 4 bases, with 18 bases between.

The chain links TRBV4-3 to TRBJ2-7; 7 bases line up with TRBD2. V gave up 0 bases and J gave up 6 bases; unmatched junction bases: 11. The CDR3 extends over 16 amino acids. Germline V gene data show CDR1 as LGHNA and CDR2 as YSLEER. The CDR3, as DNA: TGCGCCAGCAGCCAAGATGGGGCGGGAGTTTCCCTCGAGCAGTACTTC. Encoded protein: CASSQDGAGVSLEQYF.

This sequence joins TRBV19 and TRBJ1-1; tentative D call: TRBD1 (6 bases). Per germline, CDR1 LNHDA and CDR2 SQIVND (reference sequence). V lost 7 bases and J lost 5, with 20 bases in between. This CDR3 contains 15 residues. For the CDR3, the DNA is TGTGCCAGTAACCCCTCAACAGGGATCGGTACTGAAGCTTTCTTT. Amino acid sequence: CASNPSTGIGTEAFF.

V is TRBV24-1 and J is TRBJ2-6, with 8 bases matching TRBD1. The CDR3 covers 15 residues. With 7 bases clipped from V and 2 bases from J, the junction kept 3 bases outside the gene matches. Per the germline V gene, CDR1 is KGHDR and CDR2 is SFDVKD. This CDR3 reads CATSATGAGANVLTF. As DNA, the CDR3 is TGTGCCACCAGCGCGACAGGGGCTGGGGCCAACGTCCTGACTTTC.

The V and J genes are TRBV4-2 and TRBJ1-1, with no clear D. V was shortened by 1 base and J by 5 bases, with 29 bases between the two germline ends. The CDR3 sequence is 20 residues long. Germline CDR1 LGHNA, CDR2 YNFKEQ. The CDR3 is CASSQVSWSTEGVRKTEAFF. The DNA of the CDR3 is TGTGCCAGCAGCCAAGTATCATGGAGTACAGAGGGTGTTCGAAAAACTGAAGCTTTCTTT.

The chain has TRBV15 and TRBJ2-5, with D unclear. The CDR3 spans 14 residues. Trimming took 5 bases from V and 1 from J, leaving 11 bases between them. The V gene's germline CDR1 is LNHNV and CDR2 YYDKDF (reference sequence). The CDR3 sequence: CATSLRTAQETQYF. DNA for the CDR3: TGTGCCACCAGCTTGCGAACAGCCCAAGAGACCCAGTACTTC.

The rearrangement links TRBV4-2 to TRBJ1-1; TRBD1 matches 7 bases. Germline V gives CDR1 LGHNA, CDR2 YNFKEQ. V lost 0 bases and J lost 5; bases outside the gene matches: 3. CDR3 length: 14 residues. This CDR3 is CASSQEQGRTEAFF. The CDR3, as DNA: TGTGCCAGCAGCCAAGAACAGGGGCGGACTGAAGCTTTCTTT.

The V call is TRBV30, the J call TRBJ2-1; D gene ambiguous. The CDR3 contains 15 residues. Trimming stripped 2 bases from V and 2 bases from J, with 13 bases between. Germline lookup yields CDR1 GTSNPN and CDR2 SVGIG (reference sequence). CDR3 in amino acids: CAWSPSTTPYNEQFF. The DNA of the CDR3 is TGTGCCTGGAGTCCTTCAACTACCCCCTACAATGAGCAGTTCTTC.

The chain combines TRBV5-4 with TRBJ1-1, with 11 bases aligning to TRBD1. V lost 3 bases, J lost 9 bases, and 10 bases stayed unmatched. The CDR3 loop spans 15 amino acids. Germline CDR1 SGHNT, CDR2 YYREEE (reference sequence). The CDR3 loop reads CASSSEGTGGAQAFF. In DNA, the CDR3 is TGTGCCAGCAGCTCCGAAGGGACAGGGGGTGCCCAAGCTTTCTTT.

The CDR3 spells CASSLAVADTQYF. CDR3 DNA: TGCGCCAGCAGCTTGGCTGTTGCAGATACGCAGTATTTT. The chain carries TRBV5-1 and TRBJ2-3; D ambiguous. The CDR3 runs to 13 residues. Trimming pared 0 bases from V and 4 bases from J, leaving 6 bases between. Germline lookup yields CDR1 SGHRS and CDR2 YFSETQ.

The chain recombines TRBV5-1 with TRBJ1-2, with D tentatively TRBD1 (6 bases). The V end lost 4 bases, the J end lost 0 bases, and 16 bases lay between the germline ends. The CDR3 loop spans 16 amino acids. Germline loops: CDR1 SGHRS, CDR2 YFSETQ. In DNA form, the CDR3 reads TGCGCCAGCAGCGGGGTCTCGACAGGAGCTAACTATGGCTACACCTTC. This encodes CASSGVSTGANYGYTF.

This chain connects TRBV4-1 to TRBJ2-7; the D gene is possibly TRBD2 (7 bases). Germline values: CDR1 MGHRA, CDR2 YSYEKL. The CDR3 is 16 amino acids. V lost 1 base, J lost 1 base, and 14 bases lay in between. The CDR3: CASSQGTGGRSYEQYF. The CDR3 coding sequence is TGCGCCAGCAGCCAAGGAACCGGGGGGCGGTCCTACGAGCAGTACTTC.

V and J are TRBV30 and TRBJ2-7; a possible D gene is TRBD1 (6 bases). With 5 bases removed from V and 5 bases from J, the gap between germline ends came to 10 bases. Germline CDR1 and CDR2: GTSNPN and SVGIG (reference sequence). This CDR3 is 11 amino acids long. CDR3 residues: CAWAGVHEQYF. In DNA, the CDR3 is TGTGCCTGGGCAGGGGTCCACGAGCAGTACTTC. Full variable domain (outside the CDR3, taken from reference TRBV30 and TRBJ2-7): SQTIHQWPATLVQPVGSPLSLECTVEGTSNPNLYWYRQAAGRGLQLLFYSVGIGQISSEVPQNLSASRPQDRQFILSSKKLLLSDSGFYLCAWAGVHEQYFGPGTRLTVT.

This chain uses TRBV29-1 with TRBJ1-1; D is unresolved. V lost 4 bases and J 0 bases, leaving 6 bases between the germline ends. The germline CDR1 and CDR2 sequences are SQVTM and ANQGSEA. The CDR3 contains 12 residues. In DNA, the CDR3 is TGCAGCGTTGGGGAGATGAACACTGAAGCTTTCTTT. Its translation: CSVGEMNTEAFF. Full variable domain (remainder filled in from reference TRBV29-1 and TRBJ1-1): SAVISQKPSRDICQRGTSLTIQCQVDSQVTMMFWYRQQPGQSLTLIATANQGSEATYESGFVIDKFPISRPNLTFSTLTVSNMSPEDSSIYLCSVGEMNTEAFFGQGTRLTVV.

The chain is built from TRBV13 and TRBJ1-3; D is undetermined. Trimming took 0 bases from V and 9 from J, leaving 9 bases between them. This CDR3 has 13 amino acids. Germline V gives CDR1 PRHDT, CDR2 FYEKMQ (reference sequence). CDR3 nucleotides: TGTGCCAGCAGCTTAGGCCGCGGGAGCACCATATATTTT. Its protein is CASSLGRGSTIYF.

The chain combines TRBV4-1 with TRBJ2-4; D is possibly TRBD2 (6 bases). The CDR3 consists of 13 residues. The V gene lost 1 base and the J gene lost 12 bases, with 13 bases spanning the gap. Germline CDR1 is MGHRA and CDR2 is YSYEKL. The CDR3 spells CASSQGRGTTQYF. For the CDR3, the DNA is TGCGCCAGCAGCCAAGGGCGGGGTACCACTCAGTACTTC.

V usage is TRBV7-9 and J usage is TRBJ1-6; D remains ambiguous. Per germline, CDR1 SEHNR and CDR2 FQNEAQ (reference sequence). Trimming pared 2 bases from V and 12 bases from J, leaving 17 bases between. The CDR3 runs to 15 residues. The CDR3 sequence: CASSLPRTGVEPLHF. CDR3 nucleotides: TGTGCCAGCAGCTTACCAAGGACGGGAGTTGAACCCCTCCACTTT.

The V call is TRBV12-5, the J call TRBJ2-2, with 9 nucleotides matching TRBD2. Germline-derived CDR1 and CDR2 are LGHNT and FRNRAP. The CDR3 contains 16 residues. V lost 4 bases, J lost 7 bases, and 10 bases stayed unmatched. CDR3 sequence (DNA): TGTGCTAGTGGTTGGGGAATAGCGGGAGTGGACGGGGAGCTGTTTTTT. Translating gives CASGWGIAGVDGELFF.

The CDR3 loop reads CASVRDINYGYTF. CDR3 in DNA: TGTGCCAGTGTCCGGGACATTAACTATGGCTACACCTTC. The chain combines TRBV28 with TRBJ1-2; perhaps TRBD1 as D (6 bases). This CDR3 comprises 13 residues. CDR1 and CDR2 (germline): MDHEN, SYDVKM. V was shortened by 9 bases and J by 1 base, with 12 bases between the two germline ends.

The chain carries TRBV4-2 and TRBJ2-7; D may be TRBD1 (5 bases). Trimming left V 0 bases short and J 3 bases short, with 15 bases between. The V gene's germline CDR1 is LGHNA and CDR2 YNFKEQ. This CDR3 comprises 16 residues. The CDR3 is CASSQDAGSMGYEQYF. The CDR3 nucleotides read TGTGCCAGCAGCCAAGATGCAGGGTCCATGGGCTACGAGCAGTACTTC.

The chain links TRBV28 to TRBJ1-1, with D perhaps TRBD1 (5 bases). Trimming removed 7 bases from V and 1 base from J, with 22 bases in between. From germline, CDR1 is MDHEN and CDR2 SYDVKM. This CDR3 has 17 amino acids. The DNA for the CDR3 is TGTGCCAGCACCTCTTATGAAAAGGGGAAAGGGAACACTGAAGCTTTCTTT. As protein: CASTSYEKGKGNTEAFF. Variable domain in full (rest from reference TRBV28 and TRBJ1-1): DVKVTQSSRYLVKRTGEKVFLECVQDMDHENMFWYRQDPGLGLRLIYFSYDVKMKEKGDIPEGYSVSREKKERFSLILESASTNQTSMYLCASTSYEKGKGNTEAFFGQGTRLTVV.

This chain connects TRBV7-2 to TRBJ1-5; no firm D call. Germline CDR1 is SGHTA and CDR2 is FQGNSA. Trimming removed 5 bases at V and 0 bases at J, with 8 bases between. The CDR3 has 14 amino acids. This CDR3 reads CASSLTHSNQPQHF. CDR3 sequence (DNA): TGTGCCAGCAGCCTGACACATAGCAATCAGCCCCAGCATTTT.

This rearrangement joins TRBV9 to TRBJ2-2; 11 positions match TRBD2. Trimming removed 4 bases from V and 5 bases from J; junction bases left unmatched: 4. The CDR3 covers 15 residues. From germline, CDR1 is SGDLS and CDR2 YYNGEE. The CDR3 DNA is TGTGCCAGCAGCAATAGCGGGGGGGCAACCGGGGAGCTGTTTTTT. Translation: CASSNSGGATGELFF.

In nucleotides, the CDR3 is TGTGCCAGCAGCAAGCGGGACGGCCTAGCCAAAAACATTCAGTACTTC. It encodes CASSKRDGLAKNIQYF. J is TRBJ2-4 and V is TRBV7-9, with 7 bases that match TRBD2. With V trimmed by 5 bases and J by 0 bases, 7 bases remained unmatched. Per the germline V gene, CDR1 is SEHNR and CDR2 is FQNEAQ (reference sequence). The CDR3 is made up of 16 amino acids.

This clone was seen a few times. This chain joins TRBV5-1 and TRBJ2-1; TRBD2 aligns across 15 bases. CDR1 is SGHRS and CDR2 is YFSETQ in the germline V gene. The CDR3 runs to 19 residues. V lost 3 bases to trimming and J lost 0 bases; unmatched junction nucleotides: 7. CDR3 coding DNA: TGCGCCAGCAGCTACTCCGGGACTAGCGGGAGGAGCTCCTACAATGAGCAGTTCTTC. Its protein is CASSYSGTSGRSSYNEQFF.

The V and J genes are TRBV19 and TRBJ1-1; 8 bases line up with TRBD1. Losses at the gene ends were 6 bases for V and 1 base for J; bases not matched to a gene: 7. The length of the CDR3 is 15 residues. From germline, CDR1 is LNHDA and CDR2 SQIVND (reference sequence). The CDR3 sequence is CASSLSGGGNTEAFF. The DNA of the CDR3 is TGTGCCAGTAGCCTATCAGGGGGCGGGAACACTGAAGCTTTCTTT.